These 18 T cell receptor beta chains share one sample of origin, sequenced in a study of regulatory and conventional T cells in RAG deficiency. The sorted conventional CD4+ T cells were CD25-low and CD127-high, with genomic DNA sequenced. Generated by immunoSEQ multiplex PCR, the TCRdb table keeps only in-frame clones and is missing some. The table has 30,000 to 40,000 clones, about three quarters seen once; the top ten hold 3% to 3.5%. These same data were also listed under a study on regulatory T cells. That work adds: Amplification used 52 TRBV primers and 13 TRBJ primers.

Material: CD4+ effector T cells sorted from blood. The origin of the receptors is a human donor in good health.

V gene TRBV5-4 combines with J gene TRBJ2-3; tentatively, D is TRBD2 (7 bases). Germline CDR1 is SGHNT and CDR2 is YYREEE (reference sequence). The CDR3 has 15 amino acids. V lost 2 bases to trimming and J lost 3 bases, with 13 bases between them. The CDR3 protein is CASSLGGGRTDTQYF. The CDR3, as DNA: TGTGCCAGCAGCTTAGGGGGGGGGCGGACAGATACGCAGTATTTT.

The count of this clone is one. The V and J genes are TRBV4-1 and TRBJ1-4; D perhaps matches TRBD1 (6 bases). The CDR3 is made up of 15 amino acids. V was trimmed by 1 base and J by 8 bases, leaving 14 bases between them. From germline, CDR1 is MGHRA and CDR2 YSYEKL. CDR3 residues: CASSQAAGQQEKLFF. In DNA form, the CDR3 reads TGCGCCAGCAGCCAAGCCGCCGGACAGCAGGAAAAACTGTTTTTT.

This clone showed up just once. This sequence joins TRBV7-8 and TRBJ1-2, with TRBD1 matching over 8 bases. The germline CDR1 and CDR2 sequences are SGHVS and FQNEAQ. The CDR3 loop spans 14 amino acids. Trimming at V came to 4 bases and at J to 4 bases, leaving 5 bases not matched to a gene. CDR3 in amino acids: CASSYLQGGYGYTF. CDR3 sequence (DNA): TGTGCCAGCAGCTACCTACAGGGGGGCTATGGCTACACCTTC. Looking up the rest from reference TRBV7-8 and TRBJ1-2 gives the full variable domain: GAGVSQSPRYKVAKRGQDVALRCDPISGHVSLFWYQQALGQGPEFLTYFQNEAQLDKSGLPSDRFFAERPEGSVSTLKIQRTQQEDSAVYLCASSYLQGGYGYTFGSGTRLTVV.

This chain links TRBV28 with TRBJ1-3, with D uncertain. Trimming cost V 6 bases and J 0 bases, with 18 bases left between them. Germline assignment: CDR1 MDHEN and CDR2 SYDVKM. The CDR3 consists of 17 residues. The CDR3 region has the DNA TGTGCCAGCAGAGATATTAGCCGTCTGCTCTCTGGAAACACCATATATTTT. This translates into CASRDISRLLSGNTIYF.

In this sample, this clone turned up a few times. The chain combines TRBV5-1 with TRBJ1-5, with D possibly being TRBD1 (6 bases). With 4 bases removed from V and 5 bases from J, the gap between germline ends came to 10 bases. This CDR3 has 13 amino acids. Germline assignment: CDR1 SGHRS and CDR2 YFSETQ. CDR3 DNA sequence: TGCGCCAGCAGCCTCCACAGGGATCAGCCCCAGCATTTT. It is translated as CASSLHRDQPQHF.

The rearrangement joins TRBV28 to TRBJ2-3; D gene ambiguous. V was cut by 4 bases and J by 2 bases, with 7 bases left in between. CDR3 length equals 13 residues. Germline CDR1 is MDHEN and CDR2 is SYDVKM. The CDR3 here is CASSSYLTDTQYF. The CDR3, as DNA: TGTGCCAGCAGTTCTTACCTCACAGATACGCAGTATTTT.

The V and J genes are TRBV5-1 and TRBJ2-7; TRBD2 is a possible D gene (6 bases). Germline V gives CDR1 SGHRS, CDR2 YFSETQ. V was trimmed by 3 bases and J by 7 bases, leaving 20 bases between them. The CDR3 covers 15 residues. The CDR3: CASSSDPGFSGEQYF. In DNA, the CDR3 is TGCGCCAGCAGCTCGGATCCAGGGTTCAGCGGGGAGCAGTACTTC.

CDR3: CSVRDSSYEQYF. For the CDR3, the DNA is TGCAGCGTTAGGGACAGCTCCTACGAGCAGTACTTC. V is TRBV29-1 and J is TRBJ2-7, with 7 positions matching TRBD1. Germline lookup yields CDR1 SQVTM and CDR2 ANQGSEA. This CDR3 contains 12 residues. With V trimmed by 5 bases and J by 0 bases, 1 base remained unmatched.

The V call is TRBV18, the J call TRBJ1-1; D not resolved. The germline CDR1 and CDR2 sequences are KGHSH and LQKENI. The CDR3 runs 12 residues. V gave up 6 bases and J gave up 5 bases, with 10 bases separating them. The CDR3 coding sequence is TGTGCCAGCTCCAAGGACGGAACTGAAGCTTTCTTT. Translated, it gives CASSKDGTEAFF.

This clone showed up just a few times. This chain links TRBV11-2 with TRBJ2-7; D remains ambiguous. This CDR3 is 15 amino acids long. Trimming removed 1 base from V and 2 bases from J, with 12 bases in between. In germline, CDR1 is SGHAT, CDR2 FQNNGV. Here the CDR3 DNA reads TGTGCCAGCAGCTTAGGGCCTGGGAAACCCTACGAGCAGTACTTC. It translates to CASSLGPGKPYEQYF.

This chain connects TRBV5-6 to TRBJ1-6; 10 bases match TRBD1. Germline values: CDR1 SGHDT, CDR2 YYEEEE. The CDR3 covers 17 residues. V lost 3 bases to trimming and J lost 10 bases; unmatched junction nucleotides: 13. The CDR3 nucleotides read TGTGCCAGCAGCTCAGGGTGGGGGACAGGGGTCCGCTCACCCCTCCACTTT. Amino acids: CASSSGWGTGVRSPLHF.

V gene TRBV9 combines with J gene TRBJ1-6; tentatively, D is TRBD1 (6 bases). In germline, CDR1 is SGDLS, CDR2 YYNGEE. The CDR3 is made up of 16 amino acids. Trimming took 3 bases from V and 2 from J, leaving 12 bases between them. The CDR3 DNA follows: TGTGCCAGCAGCGCGGGGGGCAGAACCTATAATTCACCCCTCCACTTT. Encoded protein: CASSAGGRTYNSPLHF.

The rearrangement joins TRBV30 to TRBJ2-7, with TRBD1 as a possible D gene (5 bases). Germline CDR1 and CDR2: GTSNPN and SVGIG (reference sequence). This CDR3 contains 18 residues. The V gene lost 3 bases and the J gene lost 1 base, with 25 bases spanning the gap. CDR3 nucleotide sequence: TGTGCCTGGAGCTCATTTTCCCTATCAGGGCTCCGATCCTACGAGCAGTACTTC. This encodes CAWSSFSLSGLRSYEQYF.

As DNA, the CDR3 is TGTGCCAGCAGTTACCCCCAGGGTAGGCACGAGCAGTACTTC. It yields the protein CASSYPQGRHEQYF. The chain links TRBV28 to TRBJ2-7; D perhaps matches TRBD1 (5 bases). This CDR3 is 14 amino acids long. Trimming removed 4 bases from V and 5 bases from J, with 15 bases in between. Per germline, CDR1 MDHEN and CDR2 SYDVKM. The variable domain in full, with the rest retrieved from reference TRBV28 and TRBJ2-7, is DVKVTQSSRYLVKRTGEKVFLECVQDMDHENMFWYRQDPGLGLRLIYFSYDVKMKEKGDIPEGYSVSREKKERFSLILESASTNQTSMYLCASSYPQGRHEQYFGPGTRLTVT.

This clone was counted only a few times. CDR3 in DNA: TGCGCCAGCAGCTTGGACTACAGCCCCATTGGGCCCCTCCACTTT. Translating it yields CASSLDYSPIGPLHF. The genes are TRBV5-1 and TRBJ1-6, with D unresolved. The CDR3 spans 15 residues. Per germline, CDR1 SGHRS and CDR2 YFSETQ. V was clipped by 0 bases and J by 13 bases, with 17 bases between them. Drawing the rest from reference TRBV5-1 and TRBJ1-6, the complete variable domain is KAGVTQTPRYLIKTRGQQVTLSCSPISGHRSVSWYQQTPGQGLQFLFEYFSETQRNKGNFPGRFSGRQFSNSRSEMNVSTLELGDSALYLCASSLDYSPIGPLHFGNGTRLTVT.

CDR3 in amino acids: CASSPRGVQPQHF. The CDR3 nucleotides are TGTGCCAGCTCACCAAGAGGGGTTCAGCCCCAGCATTTT. V gene TRBV18 combines with J gene TRBJ1-5; the D gene is possibly TRBD1 (5 bases). The CDR3 spans 13 residues. From germline, CDR1 is KGHSH and CDR2 LQKENI. V was pared by 2 bases and J by 6 bases, with 8 bases between.

The chain carries TRBV18 and TRBJ2-3; D perhaps matches TRBD2 (5 bases). V was trimmed by 0 bases and J by 8 bases, leaving 21 bases between them. There are 17 residues in the CDR3. The germline gives CDR1 KGHSH, CDR2 LQKENI. CDR3 protein: CASSPPMRTPGLGTQYF. The CDR3 nucleotides read TGTGCCAGCTCACCACCGATGAGGACTCCTGGCCTAGGTACGCAGTATTTT.

CDR3: CASSGTPNTGELFF. Here the CDR3 DNA reads TGTGCCAGCAGCGGGACTCCGAACACCGGGGAGCTGTTTTTT. The chain joins TRBV7-9 to TRBJ2-2, with D possibly matching TRBD2 (6 bases). The CDR3 consists of 14 residues. Trimming removed 5 bases from V and 0 bases from J, with 7 bases in between. Germline loops: CDR1 SEHNR, CDR2 FQNEAQ (reference sequence).